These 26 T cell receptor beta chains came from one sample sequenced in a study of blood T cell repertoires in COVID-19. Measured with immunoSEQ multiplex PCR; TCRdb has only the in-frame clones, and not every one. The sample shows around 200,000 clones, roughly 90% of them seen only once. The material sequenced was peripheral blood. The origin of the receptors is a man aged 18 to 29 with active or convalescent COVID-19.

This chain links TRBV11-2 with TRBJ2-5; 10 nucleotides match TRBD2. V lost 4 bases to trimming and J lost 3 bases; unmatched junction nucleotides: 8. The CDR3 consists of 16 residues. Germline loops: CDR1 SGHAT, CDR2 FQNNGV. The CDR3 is CASSSEIAGGKETQYF. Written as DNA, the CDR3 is TGTGCCAGCAGCTCCGAAATAGCGGGGGGTAAAGAGACCCAGTACTTC. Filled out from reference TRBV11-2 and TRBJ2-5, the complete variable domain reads EAGVAQSPRYKIIEKRQSVAFWCNPISGHATLYWYQQILGQGPKLLIQFQNNGVVDDSQLPKDRFSAERLKGVDSTLKIQPAKLEDSAVYLCASSSEIAGGKETQYFGPGTRLLVL.

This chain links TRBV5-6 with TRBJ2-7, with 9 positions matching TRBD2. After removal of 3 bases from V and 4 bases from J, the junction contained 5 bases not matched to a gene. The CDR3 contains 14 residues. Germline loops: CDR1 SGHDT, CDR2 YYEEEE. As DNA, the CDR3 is TGTGCCAGCAGCTCGGGACTAGCTAGGTACGAGCAGTACTTC. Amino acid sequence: CASSSGLARYEQYF.

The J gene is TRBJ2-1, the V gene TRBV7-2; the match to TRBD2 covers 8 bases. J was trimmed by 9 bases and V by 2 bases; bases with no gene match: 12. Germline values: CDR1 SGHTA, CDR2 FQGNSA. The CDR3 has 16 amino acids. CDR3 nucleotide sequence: TGTGCCAGCAGCTTAACAGGCGGGAGGCCCCTCTCTGAGCAGTTCTTC. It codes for CASSLTGGRPLSEQFF. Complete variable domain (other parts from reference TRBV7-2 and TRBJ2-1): GAGVSQSPSNKVTEKGKDVELRCDPISGHTALYWYRQSLGQGLEFLIYFQGNSAPDKSGLPSDRFSAERTGGSVSTLTIQRTQQEDSAVYLCASSLTGGRPLSEQFFGPGTRLTVL.

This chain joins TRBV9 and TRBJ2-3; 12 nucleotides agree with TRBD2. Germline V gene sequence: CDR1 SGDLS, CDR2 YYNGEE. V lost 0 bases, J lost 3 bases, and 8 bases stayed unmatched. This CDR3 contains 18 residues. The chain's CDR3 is CASSVVELAGGGTDTQYF. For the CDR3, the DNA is TGTGCCAGCAGCGTAGTTGAACTAGCGGGGGGCGGGACAGATACGCAGTATTTT.

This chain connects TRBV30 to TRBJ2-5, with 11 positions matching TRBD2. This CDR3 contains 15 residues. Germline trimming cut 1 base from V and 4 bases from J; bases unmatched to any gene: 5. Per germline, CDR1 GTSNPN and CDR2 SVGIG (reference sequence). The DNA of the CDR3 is TGTGCCTGGAGTGGGGGTCTAGCGGGAGGAGAGACCCAGTACTTC. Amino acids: CAWSGGLAGGETQYF.

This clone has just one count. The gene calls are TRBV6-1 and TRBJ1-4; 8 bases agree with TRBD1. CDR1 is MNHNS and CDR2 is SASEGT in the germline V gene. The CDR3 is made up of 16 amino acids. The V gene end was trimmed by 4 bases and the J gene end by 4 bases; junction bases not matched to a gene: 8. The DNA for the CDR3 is TGTGCCAGCAGTGGGACCGGGACAGGAGTTAATGAAAAACTGTTTTTT. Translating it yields CASSGTGTGVNEKLFF.

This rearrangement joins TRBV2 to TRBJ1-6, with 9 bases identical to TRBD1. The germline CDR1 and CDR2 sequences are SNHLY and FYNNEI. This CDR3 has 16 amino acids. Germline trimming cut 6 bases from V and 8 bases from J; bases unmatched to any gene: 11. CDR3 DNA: TGTGCCAGCAGAGGACAGGGGAGTCGGCTAGATTCACCCCTCCACTTT. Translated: CASRGQGSRLDSPLHF.

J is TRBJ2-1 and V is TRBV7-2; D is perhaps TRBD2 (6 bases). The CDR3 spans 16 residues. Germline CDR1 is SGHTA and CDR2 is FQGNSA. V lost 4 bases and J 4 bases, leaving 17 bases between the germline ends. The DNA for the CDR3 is TGTGCCAGCAGCTGGGGGTGGGGCGGGGCATACAATGAGCAGTTCTTC. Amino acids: CASSWGWGGAYNEQFF.

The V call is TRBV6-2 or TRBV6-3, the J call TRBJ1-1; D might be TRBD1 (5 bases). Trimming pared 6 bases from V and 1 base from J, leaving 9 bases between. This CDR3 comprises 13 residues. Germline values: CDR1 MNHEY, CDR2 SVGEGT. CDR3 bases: TGTGCCAGCAGGTACGGACAGAACACTGAAGCTTTCTTT. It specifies CASRYGQNTEAFF.

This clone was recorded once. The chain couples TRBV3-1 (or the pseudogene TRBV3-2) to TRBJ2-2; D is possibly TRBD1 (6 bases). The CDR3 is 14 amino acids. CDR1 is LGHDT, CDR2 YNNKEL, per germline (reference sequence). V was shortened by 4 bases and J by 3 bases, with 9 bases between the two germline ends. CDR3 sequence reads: CASSPGQYTGELFF. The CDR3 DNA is TGTGCCAGCAGCCCGGGACAATACACCGGGGAGCTGTTTTTT.

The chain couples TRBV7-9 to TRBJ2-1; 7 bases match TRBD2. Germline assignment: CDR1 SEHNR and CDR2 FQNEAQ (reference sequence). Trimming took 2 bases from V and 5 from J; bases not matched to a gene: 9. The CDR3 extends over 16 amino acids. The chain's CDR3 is CASSLHMIAGDNEQFF. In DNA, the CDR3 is TGTGCCAGCAGCTTACATATGATAGCGGGTGACAATGAGCAGTTCTTC. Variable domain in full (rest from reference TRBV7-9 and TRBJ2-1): DTGVSQNPRHKITKRGQNVTFRCDPISEHNRLYWYRQTLGQGPEFLTYFQNEAQLEKSRLLSDRFSAERPKGSFSTLEIQRTEQGDSAMYLCASSLHMIAGDNEQFFGPGTRLTVL.

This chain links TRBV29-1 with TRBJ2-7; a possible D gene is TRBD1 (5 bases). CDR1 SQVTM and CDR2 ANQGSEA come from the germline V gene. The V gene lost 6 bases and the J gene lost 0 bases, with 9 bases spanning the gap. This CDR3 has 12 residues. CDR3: CSVGQGSYEQYF. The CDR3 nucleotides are TGCAGCGTCGGGCAGGGCTCCTACGAGCAGTACTTC.

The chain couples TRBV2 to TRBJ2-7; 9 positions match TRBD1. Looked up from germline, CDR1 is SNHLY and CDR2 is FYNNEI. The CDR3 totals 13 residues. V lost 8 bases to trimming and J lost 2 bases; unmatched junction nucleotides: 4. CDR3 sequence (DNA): TGTGCCAGCTTCGGACAGGGGCCCTACGAGCAGTACTTC. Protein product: CASFGQGPYEQYF.

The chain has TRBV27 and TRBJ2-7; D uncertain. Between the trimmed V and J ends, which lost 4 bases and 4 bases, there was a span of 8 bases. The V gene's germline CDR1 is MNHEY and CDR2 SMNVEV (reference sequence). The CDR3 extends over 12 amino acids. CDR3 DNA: TGTGCCAGCAGTTCCTCCCGGTACGAGCAGTACTTC. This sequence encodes CASSSSRYEQYF.

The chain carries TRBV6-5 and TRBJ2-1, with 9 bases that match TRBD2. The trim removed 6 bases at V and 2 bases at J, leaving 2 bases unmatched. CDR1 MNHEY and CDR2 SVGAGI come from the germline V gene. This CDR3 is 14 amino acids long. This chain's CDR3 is CASRAGGPYNEQFF. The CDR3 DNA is TGTGCCAGCAGAGCGGGGGGCCCCTACAATGAGCAGTTCTTC.

The CDR3, as DNA: TGCGCCAGCAGCCAATCGTACGGTTCTCGCAATCAGCCCCAGCATTTT. This encodes CASSQSYGSRNQPQHF. The V gene is TRBV4-1, the J gene TRBJ1-5; D not certain. V gave up 2 bases and J gave up 2 bases, with 13 bases separating them. Germline values: CDR1 MGHRA, CDR2 YSYEKL. The CDR3 is made up of 16 amino acids.

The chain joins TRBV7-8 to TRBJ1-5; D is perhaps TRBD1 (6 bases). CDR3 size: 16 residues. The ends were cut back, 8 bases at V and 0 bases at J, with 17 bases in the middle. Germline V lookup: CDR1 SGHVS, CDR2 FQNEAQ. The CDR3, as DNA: TGTGCCAGCTCCTTACGGGACATTAATAGCAATCAGCCCCAGCATTTT. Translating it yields CASSLRDINSNQPQHF.

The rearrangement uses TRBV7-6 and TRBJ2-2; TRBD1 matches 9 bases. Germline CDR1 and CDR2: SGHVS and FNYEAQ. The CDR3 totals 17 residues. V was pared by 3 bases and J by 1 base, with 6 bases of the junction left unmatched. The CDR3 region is CASSFPGTGLNTGELFF. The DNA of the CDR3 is TGTGCCAGCAGCTTTCCGGGGACAGGGTTGAACACCGGGGAGCTGTTTTTT.

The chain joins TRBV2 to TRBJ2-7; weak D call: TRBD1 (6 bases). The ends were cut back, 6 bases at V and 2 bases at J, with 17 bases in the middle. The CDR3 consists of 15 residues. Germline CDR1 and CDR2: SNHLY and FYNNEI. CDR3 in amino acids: CASRSHRDTAYEQYF. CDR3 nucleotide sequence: TGTGCCAGCAGAAGCCACCGGGACACCGCCTACGAGCAGTACTTC.

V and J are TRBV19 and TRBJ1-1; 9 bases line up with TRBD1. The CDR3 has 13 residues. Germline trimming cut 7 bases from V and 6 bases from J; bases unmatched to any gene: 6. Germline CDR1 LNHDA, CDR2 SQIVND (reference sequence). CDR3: CASMRDRVSEAFF. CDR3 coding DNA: TGTGCCAGTATGCGGGACAGGGTCTCTGAAGCTTTCTTT.

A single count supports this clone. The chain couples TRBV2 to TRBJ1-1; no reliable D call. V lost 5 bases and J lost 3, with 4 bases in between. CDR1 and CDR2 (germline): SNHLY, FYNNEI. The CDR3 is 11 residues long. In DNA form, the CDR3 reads TGTGCCAGCAGTTTATACACTGAAGCTTTCTTT. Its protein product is CASSLYTEAFF. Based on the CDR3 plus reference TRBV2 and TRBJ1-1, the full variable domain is EPEVTQTPSHQVTQMGQEVILRCVPISNHLYFYWYRQILGQKVEFLVSFYNNEISEKSEIFDDQFSVERPDGSNFTLKIRSTKLEDSAMYFCASSLYTEAFFGQGTRLTVV.

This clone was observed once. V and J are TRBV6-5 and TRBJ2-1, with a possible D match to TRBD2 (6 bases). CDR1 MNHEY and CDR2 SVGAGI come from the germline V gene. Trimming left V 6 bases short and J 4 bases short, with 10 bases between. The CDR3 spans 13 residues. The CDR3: CASSTGSYNEQFF. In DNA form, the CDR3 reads TGTGCCAGCAGCACCGGGAGTTACAATGAGCAGTTCTTC.

The CDR3 DNA sequence: TGTGCCAGCAGCTTAGTAGGGTCGGGGGGTTTAATTCAGTACTTC. Translating it yields CASSLVGSGGLIQYF. This chain connects TRBV11-2 to TRBJ2-4; 7 nucleotides match TRBD2. CDR3 length: 15 amino acids. In germline, CDR1 is SGHAT, CDR2 FQNNGV. The V segment lost 1 base and the J segment 10 bases; nucleotides outside the gene matches: 10.

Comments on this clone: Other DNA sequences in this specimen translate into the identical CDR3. The CDR3 spells CASSPLAKNIQYF. The CDR3 DNA sequence: TGTGCCAGCAGCCCCCTAGCCAAAAACATTCAGTACTTC. J is TRBJ2-4 and V is TRBV14; D call uncertain. Trimming cost V 4 bases and J 0 bases, with 4 bases left between them. Per germline, CDR1 SGHDN and CDR2 FVKESK. CDR3 length: 13 amino acids.

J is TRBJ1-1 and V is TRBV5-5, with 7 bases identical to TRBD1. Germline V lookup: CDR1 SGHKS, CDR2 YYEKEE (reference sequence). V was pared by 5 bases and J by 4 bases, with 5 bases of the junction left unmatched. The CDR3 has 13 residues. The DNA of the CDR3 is TGTGCCAGCAGTCGACAGGGTGGCACTGAAGCTTTCTTT. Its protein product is CASSRQGGTEAFF.

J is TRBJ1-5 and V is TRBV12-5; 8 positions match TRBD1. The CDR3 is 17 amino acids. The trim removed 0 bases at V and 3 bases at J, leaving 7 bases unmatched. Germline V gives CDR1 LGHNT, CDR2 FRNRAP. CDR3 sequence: CASGLVLGQADNQPQHF. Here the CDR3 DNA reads TGTGCTAGTGGTTTGGTATTGGGACAGGCCGACAATCAGCCCCAGCATTTT.